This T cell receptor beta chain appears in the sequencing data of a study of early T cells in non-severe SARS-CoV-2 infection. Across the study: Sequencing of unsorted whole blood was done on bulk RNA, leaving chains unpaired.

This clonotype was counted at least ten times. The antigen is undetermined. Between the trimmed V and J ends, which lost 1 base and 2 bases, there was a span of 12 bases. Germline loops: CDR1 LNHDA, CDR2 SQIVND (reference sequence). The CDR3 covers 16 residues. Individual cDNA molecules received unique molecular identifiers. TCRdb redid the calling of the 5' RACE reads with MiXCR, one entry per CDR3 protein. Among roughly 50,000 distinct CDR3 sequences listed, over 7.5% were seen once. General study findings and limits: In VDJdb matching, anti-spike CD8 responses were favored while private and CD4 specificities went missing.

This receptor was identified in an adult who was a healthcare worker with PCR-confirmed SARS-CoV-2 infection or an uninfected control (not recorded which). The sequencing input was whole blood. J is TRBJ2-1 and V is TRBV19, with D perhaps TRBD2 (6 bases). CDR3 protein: CASSIAGRDAYNEQFF. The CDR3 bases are TGTGCCAGTAGTATAGCAGGGCGGGACGCCTACAATGAGCAGTTCTTC.